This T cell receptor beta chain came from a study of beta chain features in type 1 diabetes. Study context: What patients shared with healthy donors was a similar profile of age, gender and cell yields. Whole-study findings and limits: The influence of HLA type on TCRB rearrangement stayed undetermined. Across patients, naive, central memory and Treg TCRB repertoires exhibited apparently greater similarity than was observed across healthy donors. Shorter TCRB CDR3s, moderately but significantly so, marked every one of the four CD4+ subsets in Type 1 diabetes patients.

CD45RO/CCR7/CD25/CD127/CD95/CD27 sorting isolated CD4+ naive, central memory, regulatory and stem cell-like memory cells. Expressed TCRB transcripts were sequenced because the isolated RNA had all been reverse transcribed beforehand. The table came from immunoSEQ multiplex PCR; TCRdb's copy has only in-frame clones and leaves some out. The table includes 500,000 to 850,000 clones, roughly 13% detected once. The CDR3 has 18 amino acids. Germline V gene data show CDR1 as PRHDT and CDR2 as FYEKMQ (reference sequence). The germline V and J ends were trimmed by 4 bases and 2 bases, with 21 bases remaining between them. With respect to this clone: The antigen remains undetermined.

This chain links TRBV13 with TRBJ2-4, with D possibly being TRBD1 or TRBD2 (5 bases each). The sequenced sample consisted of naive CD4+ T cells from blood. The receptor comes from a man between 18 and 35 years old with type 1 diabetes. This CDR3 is CASSSISRDLDSKNIQYF. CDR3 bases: TGTGCCAGCAGCTCCATCAGCCGGGACCTAGATTCCAAAAACATTCAGTACTTC.